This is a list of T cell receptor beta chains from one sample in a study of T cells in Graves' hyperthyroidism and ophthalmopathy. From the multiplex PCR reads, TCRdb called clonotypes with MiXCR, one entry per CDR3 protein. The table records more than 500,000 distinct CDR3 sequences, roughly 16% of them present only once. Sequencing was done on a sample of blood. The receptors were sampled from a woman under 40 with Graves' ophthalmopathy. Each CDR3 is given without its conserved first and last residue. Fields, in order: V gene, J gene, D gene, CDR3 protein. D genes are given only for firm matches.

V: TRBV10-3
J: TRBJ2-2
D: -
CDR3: AIKGSNTGELF

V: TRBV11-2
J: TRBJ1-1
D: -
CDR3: ASSLDPLTEAF

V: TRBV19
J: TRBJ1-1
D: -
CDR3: ASSIVGPRLERYSTPPLQAF

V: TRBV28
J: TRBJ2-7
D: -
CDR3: ASPNALGEQY

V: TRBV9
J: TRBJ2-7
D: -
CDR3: ASSIIPSYEQY

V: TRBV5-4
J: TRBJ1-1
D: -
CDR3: ASSYKGWSTNEAF

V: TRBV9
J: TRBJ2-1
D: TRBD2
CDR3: ASSVVNGRAVNEQF

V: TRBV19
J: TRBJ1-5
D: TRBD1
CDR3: ASSLQDRAAQPQH

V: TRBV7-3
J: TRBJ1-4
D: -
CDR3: ASRPENEKLF

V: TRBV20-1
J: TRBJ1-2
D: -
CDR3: SASRDINGYT

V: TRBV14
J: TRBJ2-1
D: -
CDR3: ASSRWSTSSYNEQF

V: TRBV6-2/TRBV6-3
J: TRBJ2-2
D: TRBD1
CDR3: ASTKGTGGWNTGELF

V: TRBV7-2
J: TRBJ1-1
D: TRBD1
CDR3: ASTLGTVNTEAF

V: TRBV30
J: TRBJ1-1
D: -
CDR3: AWRGGLTEAF

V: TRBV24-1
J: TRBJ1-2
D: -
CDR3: ATSDSWDHDYT

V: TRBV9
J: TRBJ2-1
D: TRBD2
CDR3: ASSGIAGEDYSEQF

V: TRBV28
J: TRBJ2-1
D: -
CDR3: ASAGFDYNEQF

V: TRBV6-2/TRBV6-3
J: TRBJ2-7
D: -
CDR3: ASSYSSLNNEQY

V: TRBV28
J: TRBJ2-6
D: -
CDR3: ASSFLRGSGANVLT

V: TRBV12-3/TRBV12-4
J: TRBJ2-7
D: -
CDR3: ASSSPSGDPYEQY

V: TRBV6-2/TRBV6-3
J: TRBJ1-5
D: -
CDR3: ASSIASNQPQH

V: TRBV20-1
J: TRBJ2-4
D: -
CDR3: SARVNIADKNIQY

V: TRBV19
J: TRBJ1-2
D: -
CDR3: ASSYGAGYT

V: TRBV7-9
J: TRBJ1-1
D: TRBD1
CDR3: ASSATGTGASGAF

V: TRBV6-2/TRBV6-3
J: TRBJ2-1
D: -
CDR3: ASRPRDISEQF

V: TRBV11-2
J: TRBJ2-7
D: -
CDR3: ASSLRLTQQGEQY

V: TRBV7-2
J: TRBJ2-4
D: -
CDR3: ASSLDRGGLSIQY

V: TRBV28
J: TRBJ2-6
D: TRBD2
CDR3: ASRVSGDPSGANVLT

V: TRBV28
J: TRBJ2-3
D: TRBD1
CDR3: AILSGGASTDTQY

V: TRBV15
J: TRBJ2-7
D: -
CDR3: ATSRPGRPSYEQY

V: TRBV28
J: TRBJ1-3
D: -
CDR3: ASSSSHIY

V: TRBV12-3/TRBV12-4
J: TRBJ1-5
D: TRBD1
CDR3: ASSPLGGGQAVRAQH

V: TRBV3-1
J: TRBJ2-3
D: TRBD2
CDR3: ASSQDWAGGPIDTQY

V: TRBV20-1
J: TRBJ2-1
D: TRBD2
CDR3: SATGGLAGGQEQF

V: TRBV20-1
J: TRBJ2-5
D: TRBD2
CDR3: SAGGTSGRAGETQY

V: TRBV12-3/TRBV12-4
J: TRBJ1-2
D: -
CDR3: ASSLDTSYGYT

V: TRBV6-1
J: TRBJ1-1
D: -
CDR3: ASSGQGWNTEAF

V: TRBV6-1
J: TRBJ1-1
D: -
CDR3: ASSEADLRDEGEAF

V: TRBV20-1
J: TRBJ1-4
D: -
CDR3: SARRQENEKLF

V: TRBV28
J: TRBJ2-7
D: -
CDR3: ASSLMDASYEQY

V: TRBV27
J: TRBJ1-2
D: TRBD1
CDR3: ASSPPPGTGFVYT

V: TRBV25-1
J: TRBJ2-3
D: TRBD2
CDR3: ASSEASGSTDTQY

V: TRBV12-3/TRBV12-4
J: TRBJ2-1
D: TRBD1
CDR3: ASRVRQGDNEQF

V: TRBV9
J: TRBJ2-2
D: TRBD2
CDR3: ASSVDPGGTWELF

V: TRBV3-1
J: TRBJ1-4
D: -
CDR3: ASSQVSEVLNEKLF

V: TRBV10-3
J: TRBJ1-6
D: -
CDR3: AISEGRPYSPLH

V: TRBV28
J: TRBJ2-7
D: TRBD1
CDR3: ASSVGTGGGEQY

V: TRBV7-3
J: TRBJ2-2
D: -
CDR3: ASSLNGGGGHTGELF

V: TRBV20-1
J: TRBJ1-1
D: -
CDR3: SARVREALHAF

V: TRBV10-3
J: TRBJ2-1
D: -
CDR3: AISSPGASLHNEQF

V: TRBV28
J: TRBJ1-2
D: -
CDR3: ASSLSPGVYGYT

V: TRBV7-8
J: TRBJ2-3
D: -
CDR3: ASSLGSPLSTDTQY

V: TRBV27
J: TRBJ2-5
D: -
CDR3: ASSHPGGETQY

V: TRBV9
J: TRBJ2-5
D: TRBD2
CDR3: ASSGAGSSGIETQY

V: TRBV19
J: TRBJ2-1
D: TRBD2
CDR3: ASSTSGEGNNEQF